These 8 T cell receptor beta chains originate from one sample sequenced in a study of molecular identifiers for immune sequencing clone quantification. MiXCR was run by TCRdb on the PCR reads, yielding one entry per CDR3 protein. The repertoire has 490,000 or so distinct CDR3 sequences, about 22% of them found once; the top ten carry 0.65% to 0.95%. The sequenced sample consisted of naive CD8+ T cells from blood, with Jurkat cell RNA spiked in. Subset noted: FACS-sorted CD8+CD4-CCR7+CD45RA+ naive T cells. All receptors come from a human donor in good health. Some libraries in this study had Jurkat cell RNA spiked in.

This clonotype was recorded many times. The chain employs TRBV7-2 and TRBJ2-1, with D possibly matching TRBD1 (6 bases). CDR3 length equals 16 residues. Per germline, CDR1 SGHTA and CDR2 FQGNSA. The germline V and J ends were trimmed by 0 bases and 8 bases, with 17 bases remaining between them. CDR3: CASSLAWAGASDEQFF. In DNA form, the CDR3 reads TGTGCCAGCAGCTTAGCTTGGGCAGGGGCCTCTGATGAGCAGTTCTTC.

J is TRBJ2-1 and V is TRBV4-1, with 10 bases matching TRBD2. CDR1 is MGHRA, CDR2 YSYEKL, per germline. V lost 4 bases, J lost 5 bases, and 8 bases stayed unmatched. CDR3 length: 16 amino acids. The CDR3 DNA reads TGCGCCAGCAGCCCAGAACTAGCGGGGATGAACAATGAGCAGTTCTTC. Translated: CASSPELAGMNNEQFF.

Note on this clonotype: Its ends do not fully match the called genes, so a read error is possible. The chain carries TRBV5-3 and TRBJ1-5; D is unclear. TRBV5-3 is noted as an ORF with a role that remains uncertain. This CDR3 comprises 18 residues. In DNA form, the CDR3 reads TGTGCCAGAAGCTTGAGGTGGTCCTCTCTGTATAGCAGTCAGCCCCAGCATTTT. Translating gives CARSLRWSSLYSSQPQHF.

This clonotype was recorded many times. The rearrangement links TRBV20-1 to TRBJ2-3, with unresolved D. The V gene lost 5 bases and the J gene lost 0 bases, with 24 bases spanning the gap. The CDR3 sequence is 18 residues long. Germline loops: CDR1 DFQATT, CDR2 SNEGSKA (reference sequence). CDR3 in amino acids: CSAPLRPPGLRSTDTQYF. CDR3 nucleotides: TGCAGTGCTCCCCTTAGGCCCCCCGGGCTTAGGAGCACAGATACGCAGTATTTT.

The chain has TRBV29-1 and TRBJ1-1, with a tentative D call TRBD1 (5 bases). This CDR3 spans 13 amino acids. The V gene lost 4 bases and the J gene lost 4 bases, with 13 bases spanning the gap. Germline loops: CDR1 SQVTM, CDR2 ANQGSEA. The CDR3 coding sequence is TGCAGCGTTGTAAGCGGGGGGGGCACTGAAGCTTTCTTT. This codes for CSVVSGGGTEAFF.

Many counts were recorded for this clonotype. The chain links TRBV29-1 to TRBJ1-1; D is ambiguous. Looked up from germline, CDR1 is SQVTM and CDR2 is ANQGSEA. This CDR3 region has 10 residues. CDR3 region: CREGNTEAFF. The CDR3 DNA follows: TGCAGGGAGGGGAACACTGAAGCTTTCTTT. The full variable domain, completed using reference TRBV29-1 and TRBJ1-1, is SAVISQKPSRDICQRGTSLTIQCQVDSQVTMMFWYRQQPGQSLTLIATANQGSEATYESGFVIDKFPISRPNLTFSTLTVSNMSPEDSSIYLCREGNTEAFFGQGTRLTVV.

This clonotype was seen a handful of times. A much more abundant neighbour one base away suggests this may be a read error. The chain uses TRBV7-2 and TRBJ2-3; 8 nucleotides agree with TRBD2. Germline CDR1 SGHTA, CDR2 FQGNSA. The CDR3 has 13 amino acids. V lost 5 bases, J lost 7 bases, and 5 bases stayed unmatched. The chain's CDR3 is CASSRGGMNTQYF. The CDR3 DNA reads TGTGCCAGCAGCCGGGGGGGGATGAATACGCAGTATTTT.

This clonotype came up many times. The chain combines TRBV14 with TRBJ2-7, with D hard to call. The CDR3 has 15 residues. The V end was cut by 0 bases, the J end by 3 bases, with 12 bases between. The germline CDR1 and CDR2 sequences are SGHDN and FVKESK. CDR3 sequence: CASSQESTRLYEQYF. CDR3 nucleotides: TGTGCCAGCAGCCAAGAGTCAACTCGTCTCTACGAGCAGTACTTC.